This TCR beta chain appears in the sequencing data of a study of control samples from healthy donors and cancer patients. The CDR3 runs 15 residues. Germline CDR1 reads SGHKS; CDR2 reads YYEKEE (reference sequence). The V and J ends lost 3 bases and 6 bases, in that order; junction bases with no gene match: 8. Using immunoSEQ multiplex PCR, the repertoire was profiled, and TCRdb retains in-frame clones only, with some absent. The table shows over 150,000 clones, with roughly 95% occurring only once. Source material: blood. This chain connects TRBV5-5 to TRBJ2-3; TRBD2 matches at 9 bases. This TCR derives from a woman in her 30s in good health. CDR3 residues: CASSYSGGRADTQYF. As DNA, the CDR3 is TGTGCCAGCAGCTATAGCGGGGGACGAGCGGATACGCAGTATTTT.